What follows describes a single T cell receptor (beta chain). Produced via immunoSEQ multiplex PCR; TCRdb's table is partial and in-frame only. The sample contains about 690,000 clones, 90% of which appear only once. This CDR3 has 16 residues. CDR1 GTSNPN and CDR2 SVGIG come from the germline V gene (reference sequence). The V end lost 2 bases, the J end lost 5 bases, and 21 bases lay between the germline ends. The record originates from a study of shared clonotypes between healthy human individuals. This sequence originates from a man between 18 and 35 years old in good health. Some clones in this sample may be carry-over from other donors' samples. This sequence joins TRBV30 and TRBJ2-5; tentatively, D is TRBD1 or TRBD2 (5 bases each). Sequenced material: memory CD8+ T cells from PBMCs. The subset is: CD45RO+ cells pooled with CCR7-negative TemRA cells. This CDR3 is CAWSFTRDLSAETQYF. The CDR3 DNA sequence: TGTGCCTGGAGTTTCACCCGGGACCTTAGCGCGGAGACCCAGTACTTC.